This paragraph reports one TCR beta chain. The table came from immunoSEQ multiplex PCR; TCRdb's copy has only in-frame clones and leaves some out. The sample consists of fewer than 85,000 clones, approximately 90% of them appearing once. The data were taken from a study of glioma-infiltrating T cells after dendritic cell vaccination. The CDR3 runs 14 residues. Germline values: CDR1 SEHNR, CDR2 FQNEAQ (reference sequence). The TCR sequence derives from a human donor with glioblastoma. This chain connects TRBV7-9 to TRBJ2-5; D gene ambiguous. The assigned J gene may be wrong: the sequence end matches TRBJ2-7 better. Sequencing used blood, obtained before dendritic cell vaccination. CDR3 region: CASSLLSGSYEQYF. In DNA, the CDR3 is TGTGCCAGCAGCTTATTGTCAGGATCCTACGAGCAGTACTTC.